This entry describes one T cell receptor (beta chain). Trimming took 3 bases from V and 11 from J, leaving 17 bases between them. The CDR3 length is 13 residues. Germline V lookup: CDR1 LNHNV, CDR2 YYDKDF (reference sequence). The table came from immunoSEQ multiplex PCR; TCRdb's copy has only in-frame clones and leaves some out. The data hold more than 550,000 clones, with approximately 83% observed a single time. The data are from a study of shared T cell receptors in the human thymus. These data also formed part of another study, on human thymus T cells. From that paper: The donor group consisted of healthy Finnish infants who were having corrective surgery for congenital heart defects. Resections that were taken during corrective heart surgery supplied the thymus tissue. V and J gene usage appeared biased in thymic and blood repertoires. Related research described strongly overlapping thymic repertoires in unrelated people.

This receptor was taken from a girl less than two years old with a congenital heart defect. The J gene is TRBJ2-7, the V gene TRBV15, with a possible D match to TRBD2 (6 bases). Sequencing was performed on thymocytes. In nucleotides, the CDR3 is TGTGCCACCAGCAGGGAGGAGCTCGGCGGGAAGTACTTC. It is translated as CATSREELGGKYF.